What follows describes a single T cell receptor (beta chain). The antigen is unknown. With V trimmed by 0 bases and J by 5 bases, 7 bases remained unmatched. The CDR3 has 16 residues. Germline assignment: CDR1 LGHNA and CDR2 YSLEER. The sample originates from a study of high-grade serous ovarian cancer treatment subgroups. Study as a whole: On average, roughly 15,000 reads and 7,494 unique TCR beta rearrangements were obtained per sample. Points from the study as a whole: These tumor repertoires lack spatial information from bulk sequencing. TCR clonal relatedness correlated positively with neoantigen level.

The tumor samples were collected prior to definitive surgery or chemotherapy. Produced via immunoSEQ multiplex PCR; TCRdb's table is partial and in-frame only. The data hold approximately 6,600 clones, with approximately 79% observed a single time. This sequence joins TRBV4-3 and TRBJ2-5, with TRBD2 matching over 9 bases. The sequencing sample was made of tumor tissue. This receptor was obtained from a human donor with high-grade serous ovarian cancer. The DNA of the CDR3 is TGCGCCAGCAGCCAAGATTGGGGTAGCGGGAGTGAGACCCAGTACTTC. Translated: CASSQDWGSGSETQYF.